The next 26 T cell receptor beta chains were all read from a single sample in a study of cytomegalovirus exposure and HLA in healthy donors. The protocol was immunoSEQ multiplex PCR, while the TCRdb copy is restricted to in-frame clones and leaves out a portion. The data hold 200,000 to 300,000 clones, with roughly 88% observed a single time. The sequencing sample was made of PBMCs. These receptors were collected from a woman aged 25-40 years in good health and CMV-seronegative.

The gene calls are TRBV30 and TRBJ2-7; 7 bases fit TRBD2. The V and J ends lost 0 bases and 6 bases, in that order; junction bases with no gene match: 5. This CDR3 has 13 amino acids. The germline V gene encodes CDR1 GTSNPN and CDR2 SVGIG (reference sequence). CDR3 amino acids: CAWSVGRASEQYF. CDR3 nucleotides: TGTGCCTGGAGTGTGGGGAGGGCGTCCGAGCAGTACTTC. Together with reference TRBV30 and TRBJ2-7, the CDR3 gives the full variable domain: SQTIHQWPATLVQPVGSPLSLECTVEGTSNPNLYWYRQAAGRGLQLLFYSVGIGQISSEVPQNLSASRPQDRQFILSSKKLLLSDSGFYLCAWSVGRASEQYFGPGTRLTVT.

This rearrangement joins TRBV30 to TRBJ1-2, with TRBD1 matching 7 bases. Germline loops: CDR1 GTSNPN, CDR2 SVGIG (reference sequence). The CDR3 has 13 residues. The V segment lost 7 bases and the J segment 0 bases; nucleotides outside the gene matches: 5. The CDR3 reads CASRQGANYGYTF. The CDR3, as DNA: TGTGCCTCACGACAGGGCGCTAACTATGGCTACACCTTC.

This rearrangement joins TRBV23-1 to TRBJ1-2, with 7 positions matching TRBD1. TRBV23-1 has ORF status, its function being uncertain. The V segment lost 0 bases and the J segment 4 bases; nucleotides outside the gene matches: 11. CDR3 length: 17 amino acids. CDR3 nucleotide sequence: TGCGCCAGCAGTCAATCGGCTAGGGGGCGGGGGACCTATGGCTACACCTTC. It translates to CASSQSARGRGTYGYTF.

This chain joins TRBV5-6 and TRBJ2-7, with TRBD2 identical over 7 bases. The CDR3 spans 15 residues. CDR1 and CDR2 (germline): SGHDT, YYEEEE. Trimming removed 0 bases from V and 6 bases from J; junction bases left unmatched: 9. CDR3 in DNA: TGTGCCAGCAGCTTGGAGTGGCGGGAGCGGTCCGAGCAGTACTTC. It yields the protein CASSLEWRERSEQYF.

V usage is TRBV28 and J usage is TRBJ2-2; 9 bases fit TRBD2. This CDR3 spans 15 amino acids. CDR1 MDHEN and CDR2 SYDVKM come from the germline V gene. The trim removed 7 bases at V and 5 bases at J, leaving 8 bases unmatched. The CDR3 coding sequence is TGTGCCAGCACTGTCTCGAGCGGGAGGACCGGGGAGCTGTTTTTT. Its protein product is CASTVSSGRTGELFF.

The chain employs TRBV5-1 and TRBJ2-1; the D gene is possibly TRBD2 (7 bases). The CDR3 is 15 amino acids. The V gene's germline CDR1 is SGHRS and CDR2 YFSETQ. Trimming shortened V by 4 bases and J by 9 bases, and 20 bases separated the two germline ends. CDR3 coding DNA: TGCGCCAGCAGCGGAGGACTAGACCGAGGGGGTGAGCAGTTCTTC. Amino acids: CASSGGLDRGGEQFF.

The genes are TRBV11-2 and TRBJ1-4; 9 bases line up with TRBD1. Germline values: CDR1 SGHAT, CDR2 FQNNGV. The CDR3 is 16 residues long. The ends lost 0 bases at V and 7 bases at J; junction bases unmatched: 6. The CDR3 DNA reads as TGTGCCAGCAGCTTAGACGGACAGGGGCTAAGTGAAAAACTGTTTTTT. Protein product: CASSLDGQGLSEKLFF.

The chain carries TRBV27 and TRBJ1-4; no clear D gene. CDR3 length: 14 amino acids. Germline loops: CDR1 MNHEY, CDR2 SMNVEV (reference sequence). Trimming pared 6 bases from V and 0 bases from J, leaving 8 bases between. The CDR3 DNA sequence: TGTGCCAGCAGGCCGGCTGCAACTAATGAAAAACTGTTTTTT. This encodes CASRPAATNEKLFF.

The V gene is TRBV5-1, the J gene TRBJ2-3, with TRBD1 identical over 7 bases. Germline V gene data show CDR1 as SGHRS and CDR2 as YFSETQ. The V and J ends lost 4 bases and 2 bases, in that order; junction bases with no gene match: 13. This CDR3 contains 17 residues. The CDR3, as DNA: TGCGCCAGCAGCCCGGAAGGACAGGTGGGGCTCACAGATACGCAGTATTTT. It encodes CASSPEGQVGLTDTQYF.

The V and J genes are TRBV5-1 and TRBJ1-5; D is possibly TRBD1 (5 bases). The CDR3 runs 15 residues. The germline V gene has CDR1 SGHRS and CDR2 YFSETQ. V lost 4 bases and J 3 bases, leaving 14 bases between the germline ends. The CDR3 DNA reads TGCGCCAGCAGCCTTTTGGGGCAGGTCAATCAGCCCCAGCATTTT. This codes for CASSLLGQVNQPQHF.

V gene TRBV2 combines with J gene TRBJ2-7; D possibly corresponds to TRBD2 (6 bases). This CDR3 is built from 16 residues. Germline assignment: CDR1 SNHLY and CDR2 FYNNEI. V lost 3 bases and J lost 0, with 15 bases in between. CDR3 nucleotides: TGTGCCAGCAGTGATGGTGGACTAAGTTTCTCCTACGAGCAGTACTTC. It codes for CASSDGGLSFSYEQYF.

The V gene is TRBV4-3, the J gene TRBJ2-2; a possible D gene is TRBD1 (5 bases). This CDR3 has 17 residues. Germline-derived CDR1 and CDR2 are LGHNA and YSLEER. V was clipped by 0 bases and J by 0 bases, with 11 bases between them. Written as DNA, the CDR3 is TGCGCCAGCAGCCAAGATTTTCTAGGGGCGAACACCGGGGAGCTGTTTTTT. Translating it yields CASSQDFLGANTGELFF.

The chain couples TRBV5-6 to TRBJ2-1; D is uncertain. Germline V lookup: CDR1 SGHDT, CDR2 YYEEEE. CDR3 length: 14 amino acids. Trimming removed 6 bases at V and 2 bases at J, with 12 bases between. CDR3 protein: CASTPGQAYNEQFF. For the CDR3, the DNA is TGTGCCAGCACCCCGGGCCAGGCCTACAATGAGCAGTTCTTC.

This chain links TRBV5-1 with TRBJ2-5; 7 bases are shared with TRBD1. The V gene end was trimmed by 0 bases and the J gene end by 1 base; junction bases not matched to a gene: 0. CDR1 and CDR2 from the germline V gene are SGHRS and YFSETQ. The CDR3 runs 14 residues. CDR3 residues: CASSLGDSQETQYF. The DNA of the CDR3 is TGCGCCAGCAGCTTGGGGGACAGCCAAGAGACCCAGTACTTC. The variable domain in full, with the rest retrieved from reference TRBV5-1 and TRBJ2-5, is KAGVTQTPRYLIKTRGQQVTLSCSPISGHRSVSWYQQTPGQGLQFLFEYFSETQRNKGNFPGRFSGRQFSNSRSEMNVSTLELGDSALYLCASSLGDSQETQYFGPGTRLLVL.

The chain employs TRBV30 and TRBJ2-2; 7 positions match TRBD1. The trim removed 5 bases at V and 4 bases at J, leaving 7 bases unmatched. The CDR3 loop spans 14 amino acids. The germline V gene encodes CDR1 GTSNPN and CDR2 SVGIG (reference sequence). Here the CDR3 reads CAWDQGVVTGELFF. CDR3 DNA: TGTGCCTGGGATCAGGGGGTGGTCACCGGGGAGCTGTTTTTT.

The CDR3 region is CASSTLAQGGNDEQYF. For the CDR3, the DNA is TGTGCCAGCAGCACATTAGCCCAGGGGGGCAACGACGAGCAGTACTTC. The chain has TRBV4-2 and TRBJ2-7; D might be TRBD1 (7 bases). V lost 5 bases, J lost 5 bases, and 22 bases lay in between. Germline CDR1 and CDR2: LGHNA and YNFKEQ. CDR3 length equals 16 residues.

V gene TRBV11-2 combines with J gene TRBJ2-1; D is possibly TRBD1 (6 bases). Trimming shortened V by 1 base and J by 5 bases, and 24 bases separated the two germline ends. This CDR3 has 19 residues. Germline CDR1 and CDR2: SGHAT and FQNNGV. CDR3 nucleotides: TGTGCCAGCAGCTTAGTCCCCGCCTACAGGGCCTTAACCAACAATGAGCAGTTCTTC. Amino acids: CASSLVPAYRALTNNEQFF.

This chain connects TRBV18 to TRBJ2-1, with D possibly matching TRBD1 (5 bases). Germline V gene sequence: CDR1 KGHSH, CDR2 LQKENI. With 6 bases removed from V and 0 bases from J, the gap between germline ends came to 6 bases. CDR3 length equals 13 residues. The CDR3 DNA reads as TGTGCCAGCTCGACAGTCTCCTACAATGAGCAGTTCTTC. Protein sequence: CASSTVSYNEQFF.

The rearrangement links TRBV15 to TRBJ1-3; no reliable D call. Germline CDR1 LNHNV, CDR2 YYDKDF (reference sequence). This CDR3 spans 18 amino acids. V lost 0 bases to trimming and J lost 0 bases, with 15 bases between them. The CDR3, as DNA: TGTGCCACCAGCAGAGATCACTCCCCGGCAGACTCTGGAAACACCATATATTTT. Translation: CATSRDHSPADSGNTIYF.

V and J are TRBV11-2 and TRBJ2-7; D possibly corresponds to TRBD2 (6 bases). This CDR3 spans 17 amino acids. In germline, CDR1 is SGHAT, CDR2 FQNNGV. Trimming took off 3 bases at V and 5 bases at J, with 23 bases between the two ends. The CDR3 region has the DNA TGTGCCAGCAGCTTGAGGAGGGATAATTTTGGGAGGCACGAGCAGTACTTC. Its translation is CASSLRRDNFGRHEQYF.

This sequence joins TRBV11-3 and TRBJ2-7; 7 nucleotides line up with TRBD1. This CDR3 region has 14 residues. CDR1 is SGHNT, CDR2 YENEEA, per germline. Unmatched junction bases numbered 6, after V lost 6 bases and J lost 1 base. The CDR3 spells CASSPGQLSYEQYF. The DNA of the CDR3 is TGTGCCAGCAGTCCGGGACAGTTATCCTACGAGCAGTACTTC.

The chain has TRBV27 and TRBJ2-3; D might be TRBD1 or TRBD2, each matching 5 bases. This CDR3 contains 17 residues. The V and J ends lost 4 bases and 4 bases respectively, with 21 bases between them. CDR1 MNHEY and CDR2 SMNVEV come from the germline V gene (reference sequence). The CDR3: CASSSQGHARTADTQYF. DNA of the CDR3: TGTGCCAGCAGTTCCCAGGGCCACGCCCGGACTGCAGATACGCAGTATTTT.

The chain employs TRBV27 and TRBJ2-7, with D uncertain. V lost 2 bases, J lost 2 bases, and 10 bases lay in between. Germline assignment: CDR1 MNHEY and CDR2 SMNVEV (reference sequence). The CDR3 consists of 14 residues. The CDR3 coding sequence is TGTGCCAGCAGTTTACGGGTGCTTCCCTACGAGCAGTACTTC. Translated, it gives CASSLRVLPYEQYF.

The chain is built from TRBV19 and TRBJ1-2; possible D gene TRBD1, 5 bases. Germline lookup yields CDR1 LNHDA and CDR2 SQIVND (reference sequence). Between the trimmed V and J ends, which lost 5 bases and 5 bases, there was a span of 24 bases. The CDR3 length is 17 residues. The CDR3 DNA sequence: TGTGCCAGTAGTCCGGGACTGGTGTCGTTAAATTTATATGGCTACACCTTC. Protein sequence: CASSPGLVSLNLYGYTF.

This chain connects TRBV4-2 to TRBJ2-5; D is uncertain. V gave up 0 bases and J gave up 7 bases, with 15 bases separating them. This CDR3 is built from 15 residues. Germline-derived CDR1 and CDR2 are LGHNA and YNFKEQ. CDR3 bases: TGTGCCAGCAGCCAAGATAGGGCAGTTGAAGGGACCCAGTACTTC. This translates into CASSQDRAVEGTQYF.

The CDR3 nucleotides are TGTGCCACCAGCAGAAGCCCAGCGGGAGGGCCCCTGGCCAAAAACATTCAGTACTTC. Its protein product is CATSRSPAGGPLAKNIQYF. This chain connects TRBV15 to TRBJ2-4; 10 bases are a match to TRBD2. CDR1 and CDR2 from the germline V gene are LNHNV and YYDKDF (reference sequence). This CDR3 has 19 amino acids. V lost 2 bases, J lost 1 base, and 11 bases stayed unmatched. Using reference TRBV15 and TRBJ2-4 for the parts outside the CDR3, the full variable domain is DAMVIQNPRYQVTQFGKPVTLSCSQTLNHNVMYWYQQKSSQAPKLLFHYYDKDFNNEADTPDNFQSRRPNTSFCFLDIRSPGLGDTAMYLCATSRSPAGGPLAKNIQYFGAGTRLSVL.